This entry features one TCR beta chain sequence. The record originates from a study of control samples from healthy donors and cancer patients. Sequencing was performed with immunoSEQ multiplex PCR; in TCRdb, only in-frame clones are kept and a portion is missing. The data show some 120,000 clones, 85% to 90% seen once. Germline CDR1 reads PRHDT; CDR2 reads FYEKMQ (reference sequence). The V and J ends lost 5 bases and 0 bases respectively, with 10 bases between them. The CDR3 sequence is 14 residues long. Sequenced input: PBMCs. The chain carries TRBV13 and TRBJ1-1; D not resolved. This clonotype was sampled from a woman between 50 and 59 years old with colorectal cancer. In nucleotides, the CDR3 is TGTGCCAGCAGCCTTGTAAGTATGAACACTGAAGCTTTCTTT. It yields the protein CASSLVSMNTEAFF.